This T cell receptor (beta chain) was identified during a study of T cells after yellow fever vaccination. The CDR3 is 16 residues long. V trimming: 3 bases; J trimming: 2 bases; junction bases outside the gene matches: 7. Germline CDR1 and CDR2: MDHEN and SYDVKM. From the 5' RACE reads, TCRdb called clonotypes with MiXCR, one entry per CDR3 protein. Seen here are about 400,000 distinct CDR3 sequences, roughly 10% observed once, and the top ten hold less than 20%. The specimen was PBMCs, collected on the day of the first yellow fever vaccination. The TCR comes from a man younger than 30 who received the YFV17D yellow fever vaccine. The rearrangement joins TRBV28 to TRBJ2-5, with 9 positions matching TRBD2. The CDR3 DNA reads as TGTGCCAGCAGTTTCGGGGATCTAGCGGGGCAAGAGACCCAGTACTTC. This translates into CASSFGDLAGQETQYF.